Detailed here is one T cell receptor beta chain. Other DNA sequences of this sample code for an identical CDR3. These data are taken from a study of blood T cell repertoires in COVID-19. The CDR3 has 15 amino acids. In germline, CDR1 is MRHNA, CDR2 SNTAGT. V lost 6 bases and J lost 1, with 14 bases in between. All enrollees were about 18 to 89 years old and from about 24 US areas. Allocation to cohorts depended on clinical history reported by the participants. Two negative PCRs, clearance, or symptom resolution had been documented for recovered Cohort 3 donors. The assay was immunoSEQ multiplex PCR, and TCRdb's table has in-frame clones only and misses some. Here the sample spans over 120,000 clones, approximately 78% being singletons.

The chain employs TRBV6-4 and TRBJ2-3, with D perhaps TRBD2 (6 bases). This sequence was found in a woman aged 45-60 years who had recovered from COVID-19. The sequencing input was PBMCs or T cells enriched from blood (not recorded which). The CDR3 nucleotides read TGTGCCAGCAGCAGGCGGGGCGGGGGCACAGATACGCAGTATTTT. It codes for CASSRRGGGTDTQYF.